The 30 T cell receptor beta chains below were found in one sample sequenced in a study of blood T cell repertoires in COVID-19 (dated by TCRdb to the early 2020s). Libraries were built with the immunoSEQ multiplex PCR assay. Here the immuneACCESS table is served through TCRdb, limited to in-frame sequences with V and J called. Missing clones are a known gap in these copies; in checked studies unresolved V genes cover under half, and the rest lacks a known reason. This sample holds tens of thousands of clones; 83% were observed only once. Roughly a sixth of the sample lies in the top ten. Sequencing used peripheral blood. These receptors were obtained from a man aged 40-49 years with acute or convalescent COVID-19.

This clone was counted between two and nine times. The rearrangement joins TRBV29-1 to TRBJ1-1, with D maybe TRBD1 (5 bases). Deletions cut 4 bases from V and 0 bases from J, with 6 bases between. The germline V gene encodes CDR1 SQVTM and CDR2 ANQGSEA. The CDR3 spans 12 residues. CDR3 bases: TGCAGCGTTGGACAGCTGAACACTGAAGCTTTCTTT. It is translated as CSVGQLNTEAFF.

The J gene is TRBJ2-3, the V gene TRBV9, with TRBD1 as a possible D gene (6 bases). The CDR3 runs to 15 residues. The V end lost 1 base, the J end lost 2 bases, and 11 bases lay between the germline ends. The V gene's germline CDR1 is SGDLS and CDR2 YYNGEE. In DNA, the CDR3 is TGTGCCAGCAGCGTAACAGGGATCTACACAGATACGCAGTATTTT. It translates to CASSVTGIYTDTQYF.

V gene TRBV28 combines with J gene TRBJ1-6; D unclear. CDR3 size: 14 residues. Per germline, CDR1 MDHEN and CDR2 SYDVKM. V was trimmed by 1 base and J by 2 bases, leaving 3 bases between them. CDR3: CASSLLTYNSPLHF. Written as DNA, the CDR3 is TGTGCCAGCAGTTTATTAACCTATAATTCACCCCTCCACTTT.

This sequence joins TRBV5-1 and TRBJ1-2, with a weak D call TRBD1 (6 bases). The CDR3 is 17 amino acids. V shed 5 bases and J shed 0 bases, with 20 bases lying between them. Germline loops: CDR1 SGHRS, CDR2 YFSETQ. In nucleotides, the CDR3 is TGCGCCAGCAGTTTACTCACAACAGGGAACTCTAACTATGGCTACACCTTC. Translating gives CASSLLTTGNSNYGYTF. The whole variable domain, filled in from reference TRBV5-1 and TRBJ1-2, reads KAGVTQTPRYLIKTRGQQVTLSCSPISGHRSVSWYQQTPGQGLQFLFEYFSETQRNKGNFPGRFSGRQFSNSRSEMNVSTLELGDSALYLCASSLLTTGNSNYGYTFGSGTRLTVV.

The chain joins TRBV12-5 to TRBJ2-7; D is ambiguous. The V gene's germline CDR1 is LGHNT and CDR2 FRNRAP. The CDR3 has 11 amino acids. Trimming cost V 5 bases and J 4 bases, with 6 bases left between them. CDR3 nucleotide sequence: TGTGCTAGTGGTCTCCTATACGAGCAGTACGTC. This codes for CASGLLYEQYV.

The CDR3 sequence: CASSPTTGFYHEQYF. CDR3 nucleotides: TGTGCCAGCAGCCCCACGACAGGGTTTTATCACGAGCAGTACTTC. The chain employs TRBV9 and TRBJ2-7; TRBD1 matches at 7 bases. J gave up 5 bases and V 4 bases, and 12 bases lay outside the gene matches. The CDR3 loop spans 15 amino acids. From germline, CDR1 is SGDLS and CDR2 YYNGEE.

V usage is TRBV5-1 and J usage is TRBJ1-1; TRBD1 aligns across 9 bases. The CDR3 loop spans 14 amino acids. CDR1 and CDR2 from the germline V gene are SGHRS and YFSETQ. The V and J ends lost 4 bases and 6 bases, in that order; junction bases with no gene match: 7. DNA for the CDR3: TGCGCCAGCAGCAGTATGGGACAGGGCGCTGAAGCTTTCTTT. This sequence encodes CASSSMGQGAEAFF.

The gene calls are TRBV13 and TRBJ1-2, with TRBD1 identical over 7 bases. The V gene's germline CDR1 is PRHDT and CDR2 FYEKMQ (reference sequence). V was pared by 5 bases and J by 4 bases, with 16 bases of the junction left unmatched. The CDR3 length is 17 residues. As DNA, the CDR3 is TGTGCCAGCAGCCCCCTTGCCTTGGACAGGAGAGCCTATGGCTACACCTTC. Translation gives CASSPLALDRRAYGYTF.

The gene calls are TRBV5-5 and TRBJ2-2; 8 bases map to TRBD1. Germline CDR1 and CDR2: SGHKS and YYEKEE (reference sequence). This CDR3 region has 15 residues. The trim removed 4 bases at V and 6 bases at J, leaving 8 bases unmatched. CDR3 nucleotides: TGTGCCAGCAGCCACGGACAGGGAACCCCCGGGGAGCTGTTTTTT. Translated, it gives CASSHGQGTPGELFF.

The CDR3 reads CASSLVGQVTNVLTF. The CDR3 DNA is TGTGCCAGCAGCTTAGTGGGACAGGTAACCAACGTCCTGACTTTC. V and J are TRBV11-2 and TRBJ2-6; 8 bases align to TRBD1. The CDR3 extends over 15 amino acids. Per the germline V gene, CDR1 is SGHAT and CDR2 is FQNNGV. Trimming removed 1 base from V and 8 bases from J; junction bases left unmatched: 4.

The genes are TRBV6-5 and TRBJ2-3, with D perhaps TRBD2 (5 bases). The CDR3 contains 14 residues. Germline values: CDR1 MNHEY, CDR2 SVGAGI. V was cut by 4 bases and J by 3 bases, with 11 bases left in between. This CDR3 is CASSWVGSTDTQYF. CDR3 bases: TGTGCCAGCAGTTGGGTGGGGAGTACAGATACGCAGTATTTT.

The chain uses TRBV10-3 and TRBJ1-6; 8 bases fit TRBD1. CDR1 is ENHRY, CDR2 SYGVKD, per germline. With 6 bases clipped from V and 6 bases from J, the junction kept 4 bases outside the gene matches. The CDR3 contains 14 residues. The CDR3 protein is CAIRQGEGNSPLHF. The CDR3 bases are TGTGCCATCAGACAGGGGGAGGGTAATTCACCCCTCCACTTT.

The chain combines TRBV7-2 with TRBJ2-4, with a tentative D call TRBD2 (6 bases). The germline V gene has CDR1 SGHTA and CDR2 FQGNSA. This CDR3 is 15 amino acids long. V lost 4 bases to trimming and J lost 4 bases, with 14 bases between them. The CDR3 loop reads CASSSGGTAKNIQYF. DNA for the CDR3: TGTGCCAGCAGCTCCGGAGGGACCGCAAAAAACATTCAGTACTTC.

The chain links TRBV5-1 to TRBJ1-2; 9 bases map to TRBD1. V lost 5 bases, J lost 5 bases, and 7 bases stayed unmatched. CDR1 is SGHRS, CDR2 YFSETQ, per germline. The CDR3 consists of 14 residues. CDR3 DNA sequence: TGCGCCAGCAGTCCGGGACAGGGTGGTTATGGCTACACCTTC. It yields the protein CASSPGQGGYGYTF.

The V call is TRBV30, the J call TRBJ1-6; the D gene is possibly TRBD1 (5 bases). Germline V gene sequence: CDR1 GTSNPN, CDR2 SVGIG (reference sequence). V lost 3 bases and J lost 5, with 14 bases in between. The CDR3 contains 15 residues. The CDR3 sequence is CAWRTDKGHNSPLHF. CDR3 in DNA: TGTGCCTGGAGGACAGATAAGGGGCATAATTCACCCCTCCACTTT.

The chain recombines TRBV11-3 with TRBJ1-1; no definite D call. The V and J ends lost 3 bases and 1 base respectively, with 6 bases between them. The CDR3 loop spans 13 amino acids. Looked up from germline, CDR1 is SGHNT and CDR2 is YENEEA. CDR3 region: CASSFSGNTEAFF. The CDR3 nucleotides are TGTGCCAGCAGCTTCTCAGGGAACACTGAAGCTTTCTTT. Full variable domain (outside the CDR3, taken from reference TRBV11-3 and TRBJ1-1): EAGVVQSPRYKIIEKKQPVAFWCNPISGHNTLYWYLQNLGQGPELLIRYENEEAVDDSQLPKDRFSAERLKGVDSTLKIQPAELGDSAVYLCASSFSGNTEAFFGQGTRLTVV.

The chain is built from TRBV5-1 and TRBJ2-3, with unresolved D. The germline gives CDR1 SGHRS, CDR2 YFSETQ. Trimming removed 0 bases from V and 4 bases from J, with 9 bases in between. The CDR3 runs to 14 residues. In DNA, the CDR3 is TGCGCCAGCAGCTTGGCCTTAGCATCAGATACGCAGTATTTT. Protein: CASSLALASDTQYF.

As concerns this clone: An end of the junction differs from the germline gene, which may be a read error. The chain is built from TRBV6-6 and TRBJ1-5, with D tentatively TRBD1 (5 bases). CDR1 MNHNY and CDR2 SVGAGI come from the germline V gene (reference sequence). The CDR3 is 12 amino acids. The CDR3 here is CASSYSAQTAFF. The DNA for the CDR3 is TGTGCCAGCAGTTACTCGGCTCAGACAGCCTTTTTT.

This rearrangement joins TRBV2 to TRBJ1-2; D ambiguous. CDR1 is SNHLY, CDR2 FYNNEI, per germline. Trimming cost V 3 bases and J 4 bases, with 12 bases left between them. This CDR3 comprises 14 residues. CDR3 coding DNA: TGTGCCAGCAGTGAGTTAACAACCGCCTATGGCTACACCTTC. Translation: CASSELTTAYGYTF. The variable domain in full, completed from reference TRBV2 and TRBJ1-2, reads EPEVTQTPSHQVTQMGQEVILRCVPISNHLYFYWYRQILGQKVEFLVSFYNNEISEKSEIFDDQFSVERPDGSNFTLKIRSTKLEDSAMYFCASSELTTAYGYTFGSGTRLTVV.

The chain couples TRBV2 to TRBJ1-2, with D possibly being TRBD1 (6 bases). Trimming removed 6 bases at V and 4 bases at J, with 15 bases between. Per the germline V gene, CDR1 is SNHLY and CDR2 is FYNNEI. The length of the CDR3 is 14 residues. The CDR3 here is CASSGERGSYGYTF. DNA of the CDR3: TGTGCCAGCAGCGGGGAGAGGGGGTCCTATGGCTACACCTTC. Complete variable domain (other parts from reference TRBV2 and TRBJ1-2): EPEVTQTPSHQVTQMGQEVILRCVPISNHLYFYWYRQILGQKVEFLVSFYNNEISEKSEIFDDQFSVERPDGSNFTLKIRSTKLEDSAMYFCASSGERGSYGYTFGSGTRLTVV.

The chain carries TRBV5-1 and TRBJ2-7; D is perhaps TRBD1 (6 bases). V was cut by 4 bases and J by 3 bases, with 11 bases left in between. The CDR3 extends over 13 amino acids. The V gene's germline CDR1 is SGHRS and CDR2 YFSETQ. CDR3 amino acids: CASSASQGYEQYV. Written as DNA, the CDR3 is TGCGCCAGCAGCGCATCACAGGGCTACGAGCAGTACGTC.

In nucleotides, the CDR3 is TGCGCCAGCAGCCAAGCGGAGGGTTCGCGGGGTGAGACCCAGTACTTC. Its translation: CASSQAEGSRGETQYF. The rearrangement uses TRBV4-1 and TRBJ2-5; perhaps TRBD2 as D (6 bases). CDR3 size: 16 residues. CDR1 and CDR2 from the germline V gene are MGHRA and YSYEKL. V shed 1 base and J shed 5 bases, with 17 bases lying between them.

CDR3 nucleotides: TGTGCCAGCAGCTCACAACGCCAAGAGACCCAGTACTTC. As protein: CASSSQRQETQYF. This rearrangement joins TRBV11-2 to TRBJ2-5; D not certain. Germline values: CDR1 SGHAT, CDR2 FQNNGV. Trimming shortened V by 4 bases and J by 1 base, and 7 bases separated the two germline ends. The CDR3 loop spans 13 amino acids.

This clone has more than one count but fewer than ten. This rearrangement joins TRBV7-9 to TRBJ2-1, with 7 nucleotides matching TRBD2. In germline, CDR1 is SEHNR, CDR2 FQNEAQ (reference sequence). J lost 2 bases, V lost 3 bases, and 4 bases had no gene match. This CDR3 has 15 amino acids. In DNA form, the CDR3 reads TGTGCCAGCAGCTTGAGCGGGACCCCCTACAATGAGCAGTTCTTC. Translating it yields CASSLSGTPYNEQFF.

V is TRBV2 and J is TRBJ2-5, with TRBD1 matching 7 bases. The CDR3 has 15 amino acids. After removal of 2 bases from V and 4 bases from J, the junction contained 7 bases not matched to a gene. Germline CDR1 is SNHLY and CDR2 is FYNNEI. The CDR3 nucleotides are TGTGCCAGCAGTGAAAGGGACAGACACATAGAGACCCAGTACTTC. It is translated as CASSERDRHIETQYF.

V gene TRBV27 combines with J gene TRBJ2-5; 7 nucleotides line up with TRBD1. The CDR3 is 14 residues long. The V gene's germline CDR1 is MNHEY and CDR2 SMNVEV (reference sequence). V shed 3 bases, J shed 5 bases, and the junction held 6 bases outside the gene matches. CDR3 region: CASSFLNRGETQYF. CDR3 sequence (DNA): TGTGCCAGCAGTTTCTTGAACAGGGGCGAGACCCAGTACTTC.

The rearrangement links TRBV24-1 to TRBJ1-5, with a possible D match to TRBD1 (5 bases). The CDR3 length is 13 residues. CDR1 is KGHDR and CDR2 is SFDVKD in the germline V gene. V was trimmed by 10 bases and J by 3 bases, leaving 12 bases between them. The CDR3 is CATCGGDNQPQHF. CDR3 DNA: TGTGCCACGTGCGGGGGGGACAATCAGCCCCAGCATTTT.

This clone was recorded only once. The rearrangement links TRBV19 to TRBJ1-2; D possibly corresponds to TRBD1 (5 bases). Germline assignment: CDR1 LNHDA and CDR2 SQIVND (reference sequence). CDR3 length: 14 amino acids. V was trimmed by 2 bases and J by 2 bases, leaving 9 bases between them. DNA for the CDR3: TGTGCCAGTAGTATATCGCAGGGAAACTATGGCTACACCTTC. Protein product: CASSISQGNYGYTF.

The genes are TRBV11-2 and TRBJ2-7; no firm D call. This CDR3 has 12 amino acids. Germline loops: CDR1 SGHAT, CDR2 FQNNGV. V shed 4 bases and J shed 2 bases, with 6 bases lying between them. CDR3 DNA sequence: TGTGCCAGCAGCTCCGTAGCCTACGAGCAGTACTTC. Residues: CASSSVAYEQYF.

The V and J genes are TRBV5-1 and TRBJ2-4, with D perhaps TRBD2 (6 bases). Germline CDR1 reads SGHRS; CDR2 reads YFSETQ. V lost 0 bases to trimming and J lost 4 bases, with 11 bases between them. This CDR3 spans 15 amino acids. The CDR3 coding sequence is TGCGCCAGCAGCTTGGGGGGGACTGCTAAAAACATTCAGTACTTC. It specifies CASSLGGTAKNIQYF.